These 14 T cell receptor beta chains originate from one sample sequenced in a study of T cells after yellow fever vaccination (dated by TCRdb to between 2017 and 2020). Library generation was performed with 5' RACE. Reads for this sample came from an Illumina HiSeq 2500. TCRdb ran its own pipeline on the public reads, namely fastp trimming at Q25 and MiXCR clone calling, and kept in-frame beta chains. Records with the same CDR3 protein are collapsed into one entry carrying the most frequent genes and DNA. The sample table shows about 160,000 distinct CDR3 sequences, and 5.5% to 7.5% are seen once. The leading ten clones occupy 2.5% to 3% of the sample. Reading the label with the study, this specimen's treatment or condition is: live attenuated yellow fever vaccine strain. Sequenced here: CD4+ T cells sorted from PBMCs, sampled about 5 days after the first yellow fever vaccination. These receptors were taken from a man aged 18-30 years who received the YFV17D yellow fever vaccine.

The sample holds many counts of this clonotype. V and J are TRBV5-5 and TRBJ2-5; D is unclear. Germline V lookup: CDR1 SGHKS, CDR2 YYEKEE (reference sequence). Deletions cut 2 bases from V and 5 bases from J, with 16 bases between. The CDR3 runs to 15 residues. The CDR3 loop is CASSFLDRLLETQYF. The CDR3 bases are TGTGCCAGCAGCTTCTTGGACCGCCTTCTGGAGACCCAGTACTTC.

This clonotype was seen repeatedly, ten times or more. This chain links TRBV4-3 with TRBJ2-3; D not resolved. Germline CDR1 and CDR2: LGHNA and YSLEER. The V gene lost 0 bases and the J gene lost 0 bases, with 4 bases spanning the gap. The CDR3 spans 14 residues. The CDR3 loop reads CASSQDDSTDTQYF. Written as DNA, the CDR3 is TGCGCCAGCAGCCAAGACGATAGCACAGATACGCAGTATTTT.

This sequence joins TRBV24-1 and TRBJ2-3, with unresolved D. The CDR3 length is 14 residues. Trimming took 0 bases from V and 4 from J, leaving 7 bases between them. From germline, CDR1 is KGHDR and CDR2 SFDVKD. The CDR3 sequence is CATSDLVAADTQYF. The CDR3 DNA is TGTGCCACCAGTGATTTGGTAGCCGCAGATACGCAGTATTTT.

The J gene is TRBJ1-1, the V gene TRBV11-2, with D maybe TRBD1 (6 bases). The CDR3 has 14 residues. V was cut by 6 bases and J by 10 bases, with 21 bases left in between. Looked up from germline, CDR1 is SGHAT and CDR2 is FQNNGV. The CDR3 spells CASSPTGTQVRAFF. CDR3 in DNA: TGTGCCAGCAGTCCCACCGGGACACAAGTACGAGCTTTCTTT.

This clonotype was seen at least ten times. The CDR3 region has the DNA TGTGCCAGCAGTTTATTTGCGGACGGTAGCAATCAGCCCCAGCATTTT. Amino acid sequence: CASSLFADGSNQPQHF. The genes are TRBV27 and TRBJ1-5, with D unclear. Germline lookup yields CDR1 MNHEY and CDR2 SMNVEV (reference sequence). The V and J ends lost 1 base and 0 bases respectively, with 10 bases between them. The CDR3 sequence is 16 residues long.

This clonotype was seen repeatedly, ten times or more. The J gene is TRBJ2-1, the V gene TRBV14; 8 nucleotides agree with TRBD2. Germline V gene sequence: CDR1 SGHDN, CDR2 FVKESK. This CDR3 has 14 amino acids. Unmatched junction bases numbered 7, after V lost 4 bases and J lost 8 bases. The CDR3 sequence: CASSPQRGIDEQFF. For the CDR3, the DNA is TGTGCCAGCAGCCCGCAGCGGGGGATCGATGAGCAGTTCTTC.

V is TRBV24-1 and J is TRBJ2-3; D gene uncertain. The CDR3 has 15 amino acids. Germline CDR1 is KGHDR and CDR2 is SFDVKD. Trimming left V 3 bases short and J 1 base short, with 10 bases between. The CDR3 sequence: CATSDPRWGTDTQYF. CDR3 nucleotide sequence: TGTGCCACCAGTGATCCCCGATGGGGCACAGATACGCAGTATTTT.

This clonotype was counted between two and nine times. The V call is TRBV5-1, the J call TRBJ2-5, with D perhaps being TRBD1 or TRBD2 (5 bases each). CDR1 and CDR2 from the germline V gene are SGHRS and YFSETQ. The V end lost 0 bases, the J end lost 1 base, and 13 bases lay between the germline ends. The CDR3 sequence is 16 residues long. CDR3 in amino acids: CASSLVPSGTQETQYF. CDR3 in DNA: TGCGCCAGCAGCTTGGTCCCATCGGGGACCCAAGAGACCCAGTACTTC.

This clonotype occurred many times. This chain connects TRBV12-3 or TRBV12-4 to TRBJ2-3; D is ambiguous. V was trimmed by 3 bases and J by 6 bases, leaving 4 bases between them. The CDR3 covers 11 residues. The CDR3 DNA reads TGTGCCAGCAGTTTTCGGGATACGCAGTATTTT. Its translation is CASSFRDTQYF.

This clonotype appeared many times. The genes are TRBV5-1 and TRBJ1-1; D possibly corresponds to TRBD1 (5 bases). CDR1 and CDR2 (germline): SGHRS, YFSETQ. The CDR3 is 13 residues long. Trimming removed 0 bases from V and 8 bases from J, with 11 bases in between. The CDR3 region is CASSLEGPREAFF. The CDR3 nucleotides are TGCGCCAGCAGCTTGGAGGGGCCTCGCGAAGCTTTCTTT.

This clonotype was detected ten times or more. V and J are TRBV4-2 and TRBJ2-1, with TRBD2 matching over 8 bases. Germline assignment: CDR1 LGHNA and CDR2 YNFKEQ. CDR3 length: 16 residues. J lost 0 bases, V lost 3 bases, and 4 bases had no gene match. CDR3 protein: CASSQGSGSSYNEQFF. The CDR3 bases are TGTGCCAGCAGCCAGGGAAGCGGGAGCTCCTACAATGAGCAGTTCTTC.

In its sample, this clonotype was seen many times. The V and J genes are TRBV7-2 and TRBJ1-2; tentatively, D is TRBD1 (5 bases). V lost 1 base, J lost 8 bases, and 11 bases lay in between. In germline, CDR1 is SGHTA, CDR2 FQGNSA. The CDR3 has 13 residues. The CDR3 reads CASSLGQGLGYTF. Here the CDR3 DNA reads TGTGCCAGCAGCTTAGGGCAGGGTCTAGGCTACACCTTC.

The CDR3 coding sequence is TGTGCCAGCAGTTTAGCCGGGGGGTCTGAAAAACTGTTTTTT. Translating it yields CASSLAGGSEKLFF. The V gene is TRBV12-3 or TRBV12-4, the J gene TRBJ1-4; tentatively, D is TRBD1 (5 bases). The length of the CDR3 is 14 residues. Trimming stripped 0 bases from V and 7 bases from J, with 9 bases between.

This clonotype showed up just a few times. The germline gene is not matched at one end of the junction; a read error may be the cause. The chain links TRBV2 to TRBJ2-1; D may be TRBD2 (5 bases). CDR3 length: 12 residues. Germline V CDR1 and CDR2: SNHLY, FYNNEI. CDR3 sequence: CASGRQLVTPLF. CDR3 in DNA: TGTGCCAGCGGTCGCCAACTAGTGACCCCACTCTTC. The whole variable domain, remainder taken from reference TRBV2 and TRBJ2-1, is EPEVTQTPSHQVTQMGQEVILRCVPISNHLYFYWYRQILGQKVEFLVSFYNNEISEKSEIFDDQFSVERPDGSNFTLKIRSTKLEDSAMYFCASGRQLVTPLFGPGTRLTVL.